These T cell receptor beta chains were read from a single sample in a study of post-analysis software for immune sequencing data. TCRdb recomputed calls from the PCR reads with MiXCR, one row per CDR3 protein. The data contain 700,000 to 900,000 distinct CDR3 sequences, 35% to 55% of them singletons. The sequenced sample consisted of blood. The source of these receptors is a girl aged 10 to 17 with multiple sclerosis. Both conserved end residues are part of each CDR3. Each record gives: CDR3 protein, CDR3 DNA, D gene, V gene, CDR3 length, J gene, clone size. D genes are given only for firm matches. Not every row has a clone size; where given, it reads once, few, many or a size class.

CASSGWRTGQATQYF | TGTGCCAGCAGTGGGTGGCGGACAGGGCAGGCTACGCAGTATTTT | TRBD1 | TRBV25-1 | 15 | TRBJ2-3 | NA
CASSLDRATEAFF | TGCGCCAGCAGCTTGGATCGAGCGACAGAAGCTTTCTTT | NA | TRBV5-1 | 13 | TRBJ1-1 | few
CASSLDNRRHTEAFF | TGCGCCAGCAGCTTGGACAACAGGCGCCACACTGAAGCTTTCTTT | NA | TRBV5-1 | 15 | TRBJ1-1 | NA
CASSQRLAGGTGANVLTF | TGCGCCAGCAGCCAACGACTAGCGGGAGGGACCGGGGCCAACGTCCTGACTTTC | TRBD2 | TRBV4-3 | 18 | TRBJ2-6 | NA
CSVDGTGLYNEQFF | TGCAGCGTTGATGGGACAGGGCTTTACAATGAGCAGTTCTTC | TRBD1 | TRBV29-1 | 14 | TRBJ2-1 | many
CASSAKTFPGLEQYF | TGTGCCAGCAGTGCGAAGACTTTCCCCGGTCTAGAGCAGTACTTC | NA | TRBV6-1 | 15 | TRBJ2-7 | few
CATQTGMGQPQHF | TGTGCCACCCAGACAGGGATGGGGCAGCCCCAGCATTTT | TRBD1 | TRBV28 | 13 | TRBJ1-5 | NA
CASSSPSGPDTQYF | TGTGCCAGCAGTTCCCCCTCGGGGCCAGATACGCAGTATTTT | NA | TRBV6-2/TRBV6-3 | 14 | TRBJ2-3 | NA
CASSYRGGDQETQYF | TGTGCCAGCAGCTACCGGGGGGGGGACCAAGAGACCCAGTACTTC | TRBD2 | TRBV11-3 | 15 | TRBJ2-5 | NA
CASSQDRGGSAKNIQYF | TGCGCCAGCAGCCAAGATAGGGGGGGGAGTGCCAAAAACATTCAGTACTTC | NA | TRBV4-3 | 17 | TRBJ2-4 | few
CASSLAGGDFTDTQYF | TGCGCCAGCAGCTTGGCGGGCGGGGATTTTACAGATACGCAGTATTTT | NA | TRBV5-1 | 16 | TRBJ2-3 | NA
CACRDRVIMIALTNSYGQYF | TGTGCCTGCCGGGACAGGGTAATTATGATTGCACTAACAAACTCCTACGGGCAGTACTTC | TRBD1 | TRBV28 | 20 | TRBJ2-7 | NA
CASDSVGGYTF | TGTGCCAGCGACAGCGTGGGTGGCTACACCTTC | NA | TRBV9 | 11 | TRBJ1-2 | NA
CASSSEPLNEQFF | TGCGCCAGCAGCTCTGAACCATTAAATGAGCAGTTCTTC | NA | TRBV5-1 | 13 | TRBJ2-1 | NA
CSARDTGRWQDTQYF | TGCAGTGCTAGAGATACCGGGAGATGGCAAGATACGCAGTATTTT | NA | TRBV20-1 | 15 | TRBJ2-3 | few
CSARISGHERYF | TGCAGTGCTAGGATTAGCGGCCACGAGCGGTACTTC | NA | TRBV20-1 | 12 | TRBJ2-7 | NA
CASSQETVRSYEQYF | TGCGCCAGCAGCCAAGAGACAGTCCGCTCCTACGAGCAGTACTTC | NA | TRBV4-1 | 15 | TRBJ2-7 | few
CASSSDRGWTGELFF | TGTGCCAGCAGTTCGGACAGGGGATGGACCGGGGAGCTGTTTTTT | TRBD1 | TRBV27 | 15 | TRBJ2-2 | once
CASGETENVYNEQFF | TGTGCCAGCGGCGAAACAGAGAACGTTTACAATGAGCAGTTCTTC | NA | TRBV28 | 15 | TRBJ2-1 | NA
CSASAGGPLDTQYF | TGCAGTGCATCAGCGGGAGGGCCTCTAGATACGCAGTATTTT | TRBD2 | TRBV20-1 | 14 | TRBJ2-3 | NA
CSAIKQKMATYEQYF | TGCAGTGCTATCAAACAGAAGATGGCAACCTACGAGCAGTACTTC | NA | TRBV20-1 | 15 | TRBJ2-7 | NA
CATSLETGELFF | TGTGCCACCTCACTAGAAACCGGGGAGCTGTTTTTT | NA | TRBV28 | 12 | TRBJ2-2 | NA
CASSLIGQAGPYEQYF | TGTGCCAGCAGTTTAATTGGGCAGGCTGGACCCTACGAGCAGTACTTC | NA | TRBV12-3/TRBV12-4 | 16 | TRBJ2-7 | NA
CASSSRLAGGTSTDTQYF | TGTGCCAGCAGTTCCCGACTAGCGGGGGGAACGAGCACAGATACGCAGTATTTT | TRBD2 | TRBV12-3/TRBV12-4 | 18 | TRBJ2-3 | NA
CASSYDPDQETQYF | TGTGCCAGCAGTTACGATCCAGATCAAGAGACCCAGTACTTC | NA | TRBV6-2/TRBV6-3 | 14 | TRBJ2-5 | NA
CSAIPGQGPSYEQYF | TGCAGTGCTATTCCGGGACAGGGGCCTTCCTACGAGCAGTACTTC | TRBD1 | TRBV20-1 | 15 | TRBJ2-7 | NA
CASSQDNPILASEQFF | TGCGCCAGCAGCCAAGATAATCCCATACTAGCTTCAGAGCAGTTCTTC | NA | TRBV4-3 | 16 | TRBJ2-1 | few
CSVDMGADEQYF | TGCAGCGTTGATATGGGGGCCGACGAGCAGTACTTC | NA | TRBV29-1 | 12 | TRBJ2-7 | few
CASSSSGRPSYEQYF | TGTGCCAGCAGTTCCTCCGGACGGCCCTCCTACGAGCAGTACTTC | NA | TRBV28 | 15 | TRBJ2-7 | NA
CASSPGSSYYEQYF | TGTGCCAGCAGCCCGGGATCTTCTTACTACGAGCAGTACTTC | NA | TRBV11-1 | 14 | TRBJ2-7 | NA
CASSRTSGVSYEQYF | TGTGCCAGCAGTCGGACTAGCGGCGTCTCCTACGAGCAGTACTTC | TRBD2 | TRBV27 | 15 | TRBJ2-7 | NA
CASRVRVTYNEQFF | TGCGCCAGCAGAGTACGTGTCACCTACAATGAGCAGTTCTTC | NA | TRBV4-1 | 14 | TRBJ2-1 | once
CASSPHPTSGQETQYF | TGTGCCAGCAGCCCCCATCCGACTAGCGGCCAAGAGACCCAGTACTTC | TRBD2 | TRBV7-6 | 16 | TRBJ2-5 | few
CASSSRATLQETQYF | TGTGCCAGCAGCTCTAGGGCGACACTCCAAGAGACCCAGTACTTC | NA | TRBV7-2 | 15 | TRBJ2-5 | NA
CASSPGEVGSYEQYF | TGTGCCAGCAGTCCGGGGGAGGTAGGGTCCTACGAGCAGTACTTC | NA | TRBV4-2 | 15 | TRBJ2-7 | NA
CATSEGGQGPQETQYF | TGTGCCACCAGTGAAGGTGGACAGGGACCCCAGGAGACCCAGTACTTC | TRBD1 | TRBV24-1 | 16 | TRBJ2-5 | many